The next 5 T cell receptor beta chains were all read from a single sample in a study of shared clonotypes between healthy human individuals. Profiling relied on immunoSEQ multiplex PCR, and the TCRdb table lists in-frame clones only, not all of them. This sample has hundreds of thousands of clones; roughly 80% occur once, and the top ten carry about 13%. The sequencing input was PBMCs. Receptor source: a woman between 40 and 55 years old in good health. Some clones in this sample may be carry-over from other donors' samples.

The chain combines TRBV9 with TRBJ2-2; 11 bases agree with TRBD2. This CDR3 contains 17 residues. Germline values: CDR1 SGDLS, CDR2 YYNGEE. With V trimmed by 0 bases and J by 6 bases, 7 bases remained unmatched. The CDR3 here is CASSVASGRPLAGELFF. CDR3 bases: TGTGCCAGCAGCGTAGCTAGCGGGAGGCCCCTGGCCGGGGAGCTGTTTTTT. Based on the CDR3 plus reference TRBV9 and TRBJ2-2, the full variable domain is DSGVTQTPKHLITATGQRVTLRCSPRSGDLSVYWYQQSLDQGLQFLIQYYNGEERAKGNILERFSAQQFPDLHSELNLSSLELGDSALYFCASSVASGRPLAGELFFGEGSRLTVL.

The V call is TRBV7-8, the J call TRBJ2-7; perhaps TRBD2 as D (6 bases). CDR1 and CDR2 (germline): SGHVS, FQNEAQ. This CDR3 region has 14 residues. Trimming cost V 2 bases and J 3 bases, with 11 bases left between them. CDR3 sequence reads: CASSLPGLHYEQYF. DNA of the CDR3: TGTGCCAGCAGCTTACCGGGACTCCACTACGAGCAGTACTTC.

The rearrangement uses TRBV14 and TRBJ1-1; D unresolved. Deletions cut 3 bases from V and 7 bases from J, with 6 bases between. Per germline, CDR1 SGHDN and CDR2 FVKESK. This CDR3 contains 11 residues. This CDR3 reads CASSHGVEAFF. The CDR3 DNA sequence: TGTGCCAGCAGCCACGGGGTTGAAGCTTTCTTT.

V usage is TRBV20-1 and J usage is TRBJ1-2, with a weak D call TRBD1 (5 bases). Trimming left V 6 bases short and J 4 bases short, with 6 bases between. CDR1 is DFQATT and CDR2 is SNEGSKA in the germline V gene (reference sequence). CDR3 length equals 10 residues. In DNA, the CDR3 is TGCAGTGCCGGGACCTATGGCTACACCTTC. Translation gives CSAGTYGYTF.

This chain uses TRBV5-1 with TRBJ1-5; TRBD1 aligns across 7 bases. V lost 0 bases and J lost 6; bases outside the gene matches: 6. The CDR3 runs 15 residues. CDR1 and CDR2 from the germline V gene are SGHRS and YFSETQ. The CDR3: CASSLGSGGGQPQHF. The CDR3 bases are TGCGCCAGCAGCTTGGGGTCAGGGGGAGGTCAGCCCCAGCATTTT.